These 27 T cell receptor beta chains were all obtained from the same sample, sequenced in a study of T cell changes during pregnancy in multiple sclerosis. TCRdb's table, derived via immunoSEQ multiplex PCR, lists solely in-frame clones and lacks some. The sample contains about 110,000 clones, about nine tenths of which appear only once. Sequencing was performed on peripheral blood, taken in the third trimester of pregnancy. The receptors here all came from a female donor in good health, enrolled as a control in a pregnancy study.

V usage is TRBV7-9 and J usage is TRBJ2-1, with unresolved D. Germline V gene lookup returns CDR1 SEHNR and CDR2 FQNEAQ (reference sequence). The CDR3 has 11 residues. Trimming took 3 bases from V and 11 from J, leaving 8 bases between them. As DNA, the CDR3 is TGTGCCAGCAGCTTTTTGGAGCAGCAGTTCTTC. It specifies CASSFLEQQFF.

This rearrangement joins TRBV20-1 to TRBJ1-1, with 7 bases matching TRBD1. The V gene's germline CDR1 is DFQATT and CDR2 SNEGSKA (reference sequence). J lost 7 bases, V lost 6 bases, and 5 bases had no gene match. This CDR3 comprises 11 residues. The CDR3 DNA is TGCAGTGCAGGACAGGAGATTGAAGCTTTCTTT. It is translated as CSAGQEIEAFF.

V gene TRBV10-3 combines with J gene TRBJ2-7; no reliable D call. This CDR3 has 13 residues. Deletions cut 2 bases from V and 2 bases from J, with 7 bases between. Per the germline V gene, CDR1 is ENHRY and CDR2 is SYGVKD. The CDR3 coding sequence is TGTGCCATCAGTGAGGATAACACCTACGAGCAGTACTTC. Protein product: CAISEDNTYEQYF.

CDR3 sequence (DNA): TGCGCCAGCAGCCAAGTAGGGGACACTGAAGCTTTCTTT. Translated: CASSQVGDTEAFF. The rearrangement links TRBV5-1 to TRBJ1-1, with D maybe TRBD1 (5 bases). Germline lookup yields CDR1 SGHRS and CDR2 YFSETQ. Trimming stripped 4 bases from V and 3 bases from J, with 10 bases between. The CDR3 extends over 13 amino acids. Full variable domain (outside the CDR3, taken from reference TRBV5-1 and TRBJ1-1): KAGVTQTPRYLIKTRGQQVTLSCSPISGHRSVSWYQQTPGQGLQFLFEYFSETQRNKGNFPGRFSGRQFSNSRSEMNVSTLELGDSALYLCASSQVGDTEAFFGQGTRLTVV.

The chain has TRBV11-3 and TRBJ2-2; tentatively, D is TRBD2 (7 bases). With 5 bases removed from V and 6 bases from J, the gap between germline ends came to 19 bases. This CDR3 contains 16 residues. The germline V gene has CDR1 SGHNT and CDR2 YENEEA. CDR3 DNA: TGTGCCAGCAGCCCAGAAGGGGGGGCTCGGGCCGGGGAGCTGTTTTTT. Residues: CASSPEGGARAGELFF.

The genes are TRBV10-3 and TRBJ1-1; TRBD1 aligns across 10 bases. The CDR3 is 13 residues long. In germline, CDR1 is ENHRY, CDR2 SYGVKD. The junction had 3 bases not matched to a gene; V was cut back by 6 bases and J by 5 bases. This CDR3 is CAIRGTGETEAFF. The CDR3, as DNA: TGTGCCATCAGGGGGACAGGGGAAACTGAAGCTTTCTTT.

The J gene is TRBJ1-1, the V gene TRBV12-5, with 8 positions matching TRBD1. Per germline, CDR1 LGHNT and CDR2 FRNRAP. The CDR3 runs 15 residues. J gave up 2 bases and V 1 base, and 3 bases lay outside the gene matches. CDR3 nucleotide sequence: TGTGCTAGTGGTTTGGGCGGACAGGGAAACACTGAAGCTTTCTTT. Protein product: CASGLGGQGNTEAFF.

The CDR3 DNA follows: TGTGCCAGCAGCTTGGAGTGGCGGGGGAGCTCCTACGAGCAGTACTTC. Protein product: CASSLEWRGSSYEQYF. The gene calls are TRBV5-8 and TRBJ2-7; 7 positions match TRBD2. The CDR3 has 16 amino acids. The J segment lost 0 bases and the V segment lost 0 bases, leaving 6 bases of the junction unmatched. CDR1 and CDR2 from the germline V gene are SGHTS and YDEGEE. Supplemented by reference TRBV5-8 and TRBJ2-7, the full variable domain reads EAGVTQSPTHLIKTRGQQATLRCSPISGHTSVYWYQQALGLGLQFLLWYDEGEERNRGNFPPRFSGRQFPNYSSELNVNALELEDSALYLCASSLEWRGSSYEQYFGPGTRLTVT.

This chain connects TRBV5-1 to TRBJ2-3; 9 bases agree with TRBD1. V gave up 1 base and J gave up 6 bases; unmatched junction bases: 6. The germline V gene has CDR1 SGHRS and CDR2 YFSETQ. The CDR3 contains 15 residues. The CDR3 reads CASSLRQGGLDTQYF. The CDR3 region has the DNA TGCGCCAGCAGCTTGAGACAGGGGGGCCTTGATACGCAGTATTTT. Supplemented by reference TRBV5-1 and TRBJ2-3, the full variable domain reads KAGVTQTPRYLIKTRGQQVTLSCSPISGHRSVSWYQQTPGQGLQFLFEYFSETQRNKGNFPGRFSGRQFSNSRSEMNVSTLELGDSALYLCASSLRQGGLDTQYFGPGTRLTVL.

V gene TRBV2 combines with J gene TRBJ1-2; D ambiguous. The V gene's germline CDR1 is SNHLY and CDR2 FYNNEI. The CDR3 extends over 14 amino acids. V gave up 4 bases and J gave up 3 bases, with 12 bases separating them. The CDR3 nucleotides read TGTGCCAGCAGTGCGGGAACAAACTACTATGGCTACACCTTC. Translation gives CASSAGTNYYGYTF.

The CDR3 coding sequence is TGTGCCATCAGAGAGACTCGGGACACCAATTCACCCCTCCACTTT. Translating it yields CAIRETRDTNSPLHF. The chain uses TRBV10-3 and TRBJ1-6; D is possibly TRBD1 (6 bases). V was cut by 6 bases and J by 7 bases, with 16 bases left in between. CDR1 and CDR2 from the germline V gene are ENHRY and SYGVKD. This CDR3 spans 15 amino acids.

The chain combines TRBV10-3 with TRBJ1-3; a weak D match, TRBD1 (5 bases). Germline V gene data show CDR1 as ENHRY and CDR2 as SYGVKD. The length of the CDR3 is 16 residues. V was cut by 0 bases and J by 0 bases, with 9 bases left in between. As DNA, the CDR3 is TGTGCCATCAGTGAGTCCCCAGGGATCTCTGGAAACACCATATATTTT. Translation gives CAISESPGISGNTIYF.

This clone was recorded once. V gene TRBV7-2 combines with J gene TRBJ1-2; the D gene is possibly TRBD1 (5 bases). V lost 4 bases and J lost 8, with 17 bases in between. The germline gives CDR1 SGHTA, CDR2 FQGNSA. This CDR3 is built from 14 residues. CDR3 sequence reads: CASSYPGGVDGYTF. DNA of the CDR3: TGTGCCAGCAGCTACCCTGGGGGGGTAGACGGCTACACCTTC.

This sequence joins TRBV18 and TRBJ1-4, with TRBD1 as a possible D gene (5 bases). The germline V gene encodes CDR1 KGHSH and CDR2 LQKENI. Trimming left V 4 bases short and J 0 bases short, with 15 bases between. The CDR3 contains 17 residues. This chain's CDR3 is CASSRQQVFATNEKLFF. CDR3 nucleotides: TGTGCCAGCTCACGGCAACAGGTTTTTGCAACTAATGAAAAACTGTTTTTT.

The chain joins TRBV5-1 to TRBJ2-3; a weak D match, TRBD2 (5 bases). Trimming took off 4 bases at V and 4 bases at J, with 13 bases between the two ends. The CDR3 totals 14 residues. Germline V gene sequence: CDR1 SGHRS, CDR2 YFSETQ. Here the CDR3 reads CASSEGRTADTQYF. Here the CDR3 DNA reads TGCGCCAGCAGCGAGGGAAGAACCGCAGATACGCAGTATTTT.

J is TRBJ1-2 and V is TRBV6-5; D gene unclear. V was shortened by 0 bases and J by 6 bases, with 11 bases between the two germline ends. This CDR3 contains 14 residues. Germline-derived CDR1 and CDR2 are MNHEY and SVGAGI. The CDR3 sequence: CASSYSSGFNGYTF. As DNA, the CDR3 is TGTGCCAGCAGTTACTCGTCGGGGTTTAATGGCTACACCTTC.

This sequence joins TRBV4-3 and TRBJ1-2; possibly TRBD1 for D (5 bases). V was pared by 0 bases and J by 4 bases, with 9 bases between. The CDR3 has 14 amino acids. Germline V gives CDR1 LGHNA, CDR2 YSLEER. Here the CDR3 DNA reads TGCGCCAGCAGCCAAGAACAGGAAAGCTATGGCTACACCTTC. It specifies CASSQEQESYGYTF.

The rearrangement links TRBV7-2 to TRBJ2-1, with D possibly TRBD2 on 6 matching bases. The germline V gene has CDR1 SGHTA and CDR2 FQGNSA. This CDR3 has 16 residues. V dropped 4 bases and J dropped 2 bases, with 15 bases sitting between them. The chain's CDR3 is CASSWGTSSAYNEQFF. CDR3 bases: TGTGCCAGCAGCTGGGGAACTAGCAGCGCCTACAATGAGCAGTTCTTC.

The chain links TRBV7-9 to TRBJ1-5; maybe TRBD1 (5 bases). There are 16 residues in the CDR3. Germline CDR1 is SEHNR and CDR2 is FQNEAQ (reference sequence). Trimming removed 2 bases from V and 5 bases from J, with 16 bases in between. CDR3 DNA sequence: TGTGCCAGCAGCTTAAGGGGCGGTGCGGGGGATCAGCCCCAGCATTTT. It yields the protein CASSLRGGAGDQPQHF.

For the CDR3, the DNA is TGTGCCAGCAGTCCCGACTATGGCTACACCTTC. Translating it yields CASSPDYGYTF. The chain joins TRBV2 to TRBJ1-2; no firm D call. The germline CDR1 and CDR2 sequences are SNHLY and FYNNEI. The CDR3 covers 11 residues. V dropped 5 bases and J dropped 3 bases, with 4 bases sitting between them.

The chain recombines TRBV4-3 with TRBJ2-1; 10 positions match TRBD1. Germline CDR1 is LGHNA and CDR2 is YSLEER. V shed 0 bases, J shed 4 bases, and the junction held 6 bases outside the gene matches. This CDR3 spans 17 amino acids. The CDR3 DNA sequence: TGCGCCAGCAGCCAAGATGCCTGGGGACAGGGGTACAATGAGCAGTTCTTC. Translated, it gives CASSQDAWGQGYNEQFF.

This clone was detected once. The V gene is TRBV9, the J gene TRBJ2-5, with TRBD2 as a possible D gene (5 bases). V lost 0 bases to trimming and J lost 2 bases, with 8 bases between them. This CDR3 contains 14 residues. Germline values: CDR1 SGDLS, CDR2 YYNGEE. DNA of the CDR3: TGTGCCAGCAGCGTAGGGACTTCTCAAGAGACCCAGTACTTC. Translating it yields CASSVGTSQETQYF.

The chain employs TRBV7-9 and TRBJ1-5; 7 bases map to TRBD1. Germline V gives CDR1 SEHNR, CDR2 FQNEAQ (reference sequence). With V trimmed by 5 bases and J by 4 bases, 2 bases remained unmatched. The CDR3 is made up of 13 amino acids. This CDR3 is CASSPGGNQPQHF. The CDR3 nucleotides read TGTGCCAGCAGCCCAGGGGGGAATCAGCCCCAGCATTTT.

The chain recombines TRBV2 with TRBJ2-7; TRBD1 matches at 10 bases. The CDR3 has 13 residues. Trimming removed 8 bases from V and 2 bases from J; junction bases left unmatched: 3. The germline CDR1 and CDR2 sequences are SNHLY and FYNNEI. CDR3 DNA sequence: TGTGCCAGCGGACAGGGGGGCCCCTACGAGCAGTACTTC. Translated: CASGQGGPYEQYF.

The J gene is TRBJ2-3, the V gene TRBV5-4; TRBD2 aligns across 9 bases. Germline values: CDR1 SGHNT, CDR2 YYREEE (reference sequence). The junction had 8 bases not matched to a gene; V was cut back by 0 bases and J by 0 bases. The CDR3 loop spans 18 amino acids. The CDR3 protein is CASSLALGGGASTDTQYF. CDR3 bases: TGTGCCAGCAGCTTGGCGTTAGGCGGGGGGGCTAGCACAGATACGCAGTATTTT.

The chain links TRBV7-9 to TRBJ2-2; 8 nucleotides align to TRBD1. Germline CDR1 and CDR2: SEHNR and FQNEAQ (reference sequence). V dropped 4 bases and J dropped 5; count of bases not matched to a gene: 12. CDR3 length: 17 amino acids. CDR3 region: CASSYQGQGLWTGELFF. The CDR3 region has the DNA TGTGCCAGCAGCTACCAAGGACAGGGCTTGTGGACCGGGGAGCTGTTTTTT.

V is TRBV5-1 and J is TRBJ1-1; the D gene is possibly TRBD1 (5 bases). The germline V and J ends were trimmed by 1 base and 5 bases, with 15 bases remaining between them. Germline-derived CDR1 and CDR2 are SGHRS and YFSETQ. The CDR3 has 15 residues. In nucleotides, the CDR3 is TGCGCCAGCAGCTTGTATGGGGGGAGTCAGACTGAAGCTTTCTTT. It translates to CASSLYGGSQTEAFF.